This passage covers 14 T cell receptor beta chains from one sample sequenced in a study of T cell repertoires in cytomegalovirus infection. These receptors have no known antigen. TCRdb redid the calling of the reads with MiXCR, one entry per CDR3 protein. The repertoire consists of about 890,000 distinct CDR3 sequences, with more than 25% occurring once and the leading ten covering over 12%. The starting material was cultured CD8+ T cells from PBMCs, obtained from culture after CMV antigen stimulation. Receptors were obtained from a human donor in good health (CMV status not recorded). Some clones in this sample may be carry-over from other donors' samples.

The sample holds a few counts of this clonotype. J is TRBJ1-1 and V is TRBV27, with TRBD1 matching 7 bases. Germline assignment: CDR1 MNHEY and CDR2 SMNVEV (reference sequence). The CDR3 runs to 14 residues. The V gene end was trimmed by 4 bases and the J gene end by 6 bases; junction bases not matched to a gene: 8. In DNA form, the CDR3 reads TGTGCCAGCAGTTACGGGACAGCAAGTTCTGAAGCTTTCTTT. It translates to CASSYGTASSEAFF.

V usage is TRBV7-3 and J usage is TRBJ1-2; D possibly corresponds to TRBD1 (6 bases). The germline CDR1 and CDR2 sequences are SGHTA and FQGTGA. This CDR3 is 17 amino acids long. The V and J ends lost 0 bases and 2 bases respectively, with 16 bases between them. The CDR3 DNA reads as TGTGCCAGCAGCTTAACTGGTCTGGGGGCAGGCAACTATGGCTACACCTTC. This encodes CASSLTGLGAGNYGYTF.

The CDR3 sequence: CASSQEVAGGSNEQFF. CDR3 sequence (DNA): TGTGCCAGCAGTCAAGAAGTAGCGGGGGGTTCCAATGAGCAGTTCTTC. The chain has TRBV7-6 and TRBJ2-1; 10 positions agree with TRBD2. Germline assignment: CDR1 SGHVS and CDR2 FNYEAQ. The CDR3 is 16 residues long. Germline trimming cut 6 bases from V and 6 bases from J; bases unmatched to any gene: 11.

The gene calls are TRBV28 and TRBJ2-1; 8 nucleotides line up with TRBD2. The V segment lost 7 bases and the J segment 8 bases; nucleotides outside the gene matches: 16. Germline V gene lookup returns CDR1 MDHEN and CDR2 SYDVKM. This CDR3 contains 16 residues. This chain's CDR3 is CASTPTNGGAKDEQFF. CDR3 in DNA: TGTGCCAGCACCCCTACTAACGGGGGGGCCAAGGATGAGCAGTTCTTC.

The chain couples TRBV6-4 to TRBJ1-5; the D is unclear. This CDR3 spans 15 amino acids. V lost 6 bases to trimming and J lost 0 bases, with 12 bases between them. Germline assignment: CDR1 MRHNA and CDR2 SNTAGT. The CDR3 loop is CASREDPYSNQPQHF. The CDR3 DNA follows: TGTGCCAGCAGAGAAGACCCGTATAGCAATCAGCCCCAGCATTTT.

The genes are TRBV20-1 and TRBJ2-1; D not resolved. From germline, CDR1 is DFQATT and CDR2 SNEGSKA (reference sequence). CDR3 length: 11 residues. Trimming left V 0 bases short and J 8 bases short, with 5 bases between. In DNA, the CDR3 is TGCAGTGCTAGAGACCGGGATGAGCAGTTCTTC. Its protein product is CSARDRDEQFF.

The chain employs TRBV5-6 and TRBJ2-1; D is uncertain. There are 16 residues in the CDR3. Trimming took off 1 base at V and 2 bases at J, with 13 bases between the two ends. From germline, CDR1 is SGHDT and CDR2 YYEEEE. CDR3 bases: TGTGCCAGCAGCTTGATTGCAGCGATACCCTACAATGAGCAGTTCTTC. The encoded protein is CASSLIAAIPYNEQFF.

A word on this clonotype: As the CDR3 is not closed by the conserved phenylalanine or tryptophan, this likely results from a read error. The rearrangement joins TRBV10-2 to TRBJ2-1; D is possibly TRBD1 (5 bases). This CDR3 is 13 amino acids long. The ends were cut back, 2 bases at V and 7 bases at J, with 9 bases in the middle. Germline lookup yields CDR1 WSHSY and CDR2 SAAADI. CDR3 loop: CASSEGARNEQFI. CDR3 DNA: TGCGCCAGCAGTGAGGGGGCAAGGAATGAGCAGTTCATC.

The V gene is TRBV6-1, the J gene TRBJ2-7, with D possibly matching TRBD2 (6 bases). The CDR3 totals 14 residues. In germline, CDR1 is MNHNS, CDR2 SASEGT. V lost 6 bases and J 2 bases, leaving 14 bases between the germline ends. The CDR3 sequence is CASSPGGGAYEQYF. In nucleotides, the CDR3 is TGTGCCAGCAGCCCGGGTGGAGGGGCCTACGAGCAGTACTTC.

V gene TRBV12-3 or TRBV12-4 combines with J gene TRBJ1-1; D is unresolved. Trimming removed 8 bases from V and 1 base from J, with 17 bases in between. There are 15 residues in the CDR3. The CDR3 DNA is TGTGCCAGCGTCATCTCCGGGGTCCAGAACACTGAAGCTTTCTTT. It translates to CASVISGVQNTEAFF.

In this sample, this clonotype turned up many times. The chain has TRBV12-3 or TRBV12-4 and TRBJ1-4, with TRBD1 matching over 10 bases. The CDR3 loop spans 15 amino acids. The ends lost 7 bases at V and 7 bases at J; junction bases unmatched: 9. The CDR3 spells CASIFGTGAVEKLFF. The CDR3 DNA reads TGTGCCAGCATCTTCGGGACAGGGGCTGTTGAAAAACTGTTTTTT.

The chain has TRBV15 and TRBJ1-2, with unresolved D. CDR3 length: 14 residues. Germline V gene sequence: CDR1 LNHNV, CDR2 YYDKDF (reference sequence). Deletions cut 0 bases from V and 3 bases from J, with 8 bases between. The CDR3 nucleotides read TGTGCCACCAGCAGAGATCGGGCAGACTATGGCTACACCTTC. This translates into CATSRDRADYGYTF.

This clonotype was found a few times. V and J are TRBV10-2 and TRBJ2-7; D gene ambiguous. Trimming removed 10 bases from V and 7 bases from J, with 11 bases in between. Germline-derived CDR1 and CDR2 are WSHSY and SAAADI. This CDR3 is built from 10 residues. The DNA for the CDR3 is TGCGCCACCGCCCTGGGGGAGCAGTACTTC. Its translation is CATALGEQYF.

CDR3 nucleotides: TGTGCCAGCAGCTTGTCAGGGGACGGGCTTTCACCCCTCCACTTT. Protein sequence: CASSLSGDGLSPLHF. The chain joins TRBV5-4 to TRBJ1-6, with a tentative D call TRBD1 (6 bases). CDR3 length: 15 residues. The germline CDR1 and CDR2 sequences are SGHNT and YYREEE (reference sequence). V lost 1 base to trimming and J lost 9 bases, with 14 bases between them.